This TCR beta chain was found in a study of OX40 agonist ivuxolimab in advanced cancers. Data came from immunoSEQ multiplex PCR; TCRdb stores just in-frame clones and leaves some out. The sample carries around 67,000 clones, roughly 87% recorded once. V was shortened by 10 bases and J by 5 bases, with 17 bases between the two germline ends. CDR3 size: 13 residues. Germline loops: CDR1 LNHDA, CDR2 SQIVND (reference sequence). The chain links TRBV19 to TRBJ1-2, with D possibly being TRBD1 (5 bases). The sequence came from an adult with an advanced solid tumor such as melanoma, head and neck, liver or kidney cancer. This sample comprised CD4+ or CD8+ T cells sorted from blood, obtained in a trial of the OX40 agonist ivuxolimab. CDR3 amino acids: CATRDGLWYGYTF. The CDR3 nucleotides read TGTGCCACAAGGGACGGTTTGTGGTATGGCTACACCTTC. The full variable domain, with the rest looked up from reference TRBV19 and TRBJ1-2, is DGGITQSPKYLFRKEGQNVTLSCEQNLNHDAMYWYRQDPGQGLRLIYYSQIVNDFQKGDIAEGYSVSREKKESFPLTVTSAQKNPTAFYLCATRDGLWYGYTFGSGTRLTVV.